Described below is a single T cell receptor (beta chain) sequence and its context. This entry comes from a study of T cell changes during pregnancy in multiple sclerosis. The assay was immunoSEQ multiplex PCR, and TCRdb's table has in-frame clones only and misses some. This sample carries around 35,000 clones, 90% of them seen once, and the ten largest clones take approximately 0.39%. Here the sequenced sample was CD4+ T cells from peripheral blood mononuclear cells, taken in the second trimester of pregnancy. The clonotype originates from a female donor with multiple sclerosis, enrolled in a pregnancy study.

The CDR3 protein is CASSLEETRADTQYF. The CDR3 coding sequence is TGCGCCAGCAGCTTGGAGGAGACTAGAGCAGATACGCAGTATTTT. The rearrangement joins TRBV5-1 to TRBJ2-3, with D possibly being TRBD2 (6 bases). Germline CDR1 and CDR2: SGHRS and YFSETQ. The CDR3 spans 15 residues. Deletions cut 0 bases from V and 4 bases from J, with 12 bases between.